These 13 T cell receptor beta chains originate from one sample sequenced in a study of patients and donors after allogeneic stem cell transplantation. Using its own MiXCR run on the RT-PCR reads, TCRdb lists one record per CDR3 protein. This table holds around 31,000 distinct CDR3 sequences, 6.5% to 7% found once. The sequenced sample was blood, either unsorted or a sorted T cell fraction (not recorded which). The receptors shown here come from a human donor who was either an allogeneic HSCT recipient or a stem cell or donor lymphocyte infusion donor (not recorded which). It is not recorded whose cells these are; they may come from a transplant donor.

There are many counts of this clonotype. CDR3 nucleotides: TGTGCCAGCAGTTACTCGGTACTCGACAGGGACACTGAAGCTTTCTTT. Residues: CASSYSVLDRDTEAFF. This chain uses TRBV6-2 or TRBV6-3 with TRBJ1-1; 7 bases map to TRBD1. Trimming removed 0 bases from V and 3 bases from J; junction bases left unmatched: 7. Looked up from germline, CDR1 is MNHEY and CDR2 is SVGEGT. The CDR3 contains 16 residues.

This clonotype was seen a handful of times. As DNA, the CDR3 is TGCGCCAGCAGCTCATATGAGCAGTTCTTC. Its translation: CASSSYEQFF. This rearrangement joins TRBV4-3 to TRBJ2-1; D is undetermined. V was cut by 5 bases and J by 8 bases, with 4 bases left in between. Germline values: CDR1 LGHNA, CDR2 YSLEER. The CDR3 is 10 residues long.

This clonotype has only a few counts. The CDR3 loop reads CASSWELLSIPDVTADWCEQYF. The CDR3 DNA sequence: TGTGCCAGCAGCTGGGAGTTATTATCTATACCCGATGTCACGGCGGATTGGTGCGAGCAGTACTTC. This chain joins TRBV11-3 and TRBJ2-7; possible D gene TRBD2, 5 bases. Between the trimmed V and J ends, which lost 4 bases and 6 bases, there was a span of 40 bases. The germline V gene has CDR1 SGHNT and CDR2 YENEEA. The CDR3 consists of 22 residues.

The genes are TRBV7-9 and TRBJ1-2; D is unresolved. Trimming left V 1 base short and J 6 bases short, with 12 bases between. The CDR3 totals 14 residues. Germline CDR1 reads SEHNR; CDR2 reads FQNEAQ (reference sequence). CDR3 DNA: TGTGCCAGCAGCTTAGGGACTATCAGGCATGGCTACACCTTC. Its protein product is CASSLGTIRHGYTF.

V and J are TRBV27 and TRBJ2-2; D is ambiguous. The CDR3 consists of 12 residues. Germline V gives CDR1 MNHEY, CDR2 SMNVEV (reference sequence). Trimming removed 4 bases from V and 7 bases from J, with 7 bases in between. CDR3 residues: CASSSRIGELFF. Written as DNA, the CDR3 is TGTGCCAGCAGTTCGAGGATCGGGGAGCTGTTTTTT.

V and J are TRBV7-9 and TRBJ2-5; either TRBD1 or TRBD2 may supply D (5 bases each). Germline loops: CDR1 SEHNR, CDR2 FQNEAQ (reference sequence). This CDR3 contains 13 residues. The germline V and J ends were trimmed by 1 base and 5 bases, with 8 bases remaining between them. The CDR3 DNA follows: TGTGCCAGCAGCTTAGATTGGGGGGAGACCCAGTACTTC. It specifies CASSLDWGETQYF.

This clonotype was seen repeatedly, ten times or more. CDR3 sequence: CASSLVGVLNSPLHF. DNA of the CDR3: TGTGCCAGCAGCTTAGTAGGGGTACTTAATTCACCCCTCCACTTT. The gene calls are TRBV7-9 and TRBJ1-6, with a tentative D call TRBD1 (5 bases). Germline assignment: CDR1 SEHNR and CDR2 FQNEAQ (reference sequence). The CDR3 runs 15 residues. Between the trimmed V and J ends, which lost 1 base and 6 bases, there was a span of 10 bases.

At least ten counts were recorded for this clonotype. The chain has TRBV6-6 and TRBJ2-1; TRBD1 is a possible D gene (5 bases). Trimming took 5 bases from V and 9 from J, leaving 23 bases between them. The CDR3 is 16 residues long. CDR1 MNHNY and CDR2 SVGAGI come from the germline V gene (reference sequence). This CDR3 is CASSAWTKFFNFEQFF. DNA of the CDR3: TGTGCCAGCAGTGCCTGGACAAAGTTTTTTAATTTTGAGCAGTTCTTC.

The chain recombines TRBV28 with TRBJ2-4; TRBD2 matches 16 bases. Per the germline V gene, CDR1 is MDHEN and CDR2 is SYDVKM. Trimming at V came to 7 bases and at J to 12 bases, leaving 9 bases not matched to a gene. The CDR3 sequence is 15 residues long. CDR3 loop: CASKKGLAGGWYQYF. DNA of the CDR3: TGTGCCAGCAAGAAGGGACTAGCGGGAGGGTGGTATCAGTACTTC.

With respect to this clonotype: Given a much more abundant clone one base away, this may be a read error. The conserved final phenylalanine or tryptophan is absent from the CDR3, which likely points to a read error. The rearrangement links TRBV11-2 to TRBJ2-2; D is possibly TRBD2 (6 bases). The CDR3 sequence is 15 residues long. Germline CDR1 reads SGHAT; CDR2 reads FQNNGV. V shed 0 bases and J shed 5 bases, with 10 bases lying between them. The chain's CDR3 is CASSLDLGGTGELFL. CDR3 sequence (DNA): TGTGCCAGCAGCTTAGATCTGGGGGGAACCGGGGAGCTGTTTTTG.

V is TRBV10-3 and J is TRBJ2-1; 11 bases are shared with TRBD2. This CDR3 comprises 12 residues. Germline CDR1 is ENHRY and CDR2 is SYGVKD. J gave up 10 bases and V 6 bases, and 2 bases lay outside the gene matches. The CDR3 spells CAIRASGREQFF. The CDR3 DNA reads TGTGCCATCAGGGCTAGCGGGAGGGAGCAGTTCTTC.

This clonotype was recorded at least ten times. CDR3 sequence (DNA): TGTGCCAGCAGCCAAGATCTAGTGACAGGGTGGTTGTTTTTT. Its protein is CASSQDLVTGWLFF. The rearrangement uses TRBV3-1 and TRBJ2-2; 7 positions agree with TRBD1. The CDR3 spans 14 residues. The V and J ends lost 0 bases and 15 bases, in that order; junction bases with no gene match: 10. Germline CDR1 and CDR2: LGHDT and YNNKEL (reference sequence).

This clonotype was recorded at least ten times. The chain is built from TRBV2 and TRBJ2-5, with 11 bases that match TRBD2. This CDR3 has 16 residues. V was pared by 7 bases and J by 3 bases, with 10 bases of the junction left unmatched. Germline assignment: CDR1 SNHLY and CDR2 FYNNEI. The CDR3 is CASKLGTSGKKETQYF. The CDR3 nucleotides are TGTGCCAGCAAGCTGGGGACTAGCGGAAAAAAAGAGACCCAGTACTTC.